Shown below are 30 T cell receptor beta chains from a single sample sequenced in a study of shared clonotypes between healthy human individuals. Assay used: immunoSEQ multiplex PCR; TCRdb lists only in-frame clones, some missing. This sample yields about 470,000 clones, of which roughly 77% are seen a single time; 13% belongs to the top ten. Sequencing input: PBMCs. These receptors all come from a woman aged 40 to 55 in good health. Some clones in this sample may be carry-over from other donors' samples.

The gene calls are TRBV2 and TRBJ1-2, with D possibly matching TRBD1 (5 bases). This CDR3 is 13 amino acids long. V lost 6 bases and J 3 bases, leaving 11 bases between the germline ends. CDR1 is SNHLY and CDR2 is FYNNEI in the germline V gene. CDR3 nucleotide sequence: TGTGCCAGCAGAAGGGGACCGGACTATGGCTACACCTTC. It codes for CASRRGPDYGYTF.

The gene calls are TRBV30 and TRBJ2-5, with 8 positions matching TRBD2. CDR1 and CDR2 (germline): GTSNPN, SVGIG (reference sequence). Trimming at V came to 7 bases and at J to 3 bases, leaving 4 bases not matched to a gene. The CDR3 is 12 amino acids. CDR3 coding DNA: TGTGCCTCCGGGGGGGGAGAAGAGACCCAGTACTTC. The encoded protein is CASGGGEETQYF.

Notes on this clone: Since a far larger clone is one base different, this is likely a read error. V gene TRBV30 combines with J gene TRBJ2-6, with D possibly matching TRBD2 (5 bases). This CDR3 is built from 17 residues. Trimming took 3 bases from V and 2 from J, leaving 17 bases between them. CDR1 and CDR2 (germline): GTSNPN, SVGIG (reference sequence). The CDR3 DNA is TGTGCCTGGAGCCGCTTTGGGAGTCTAACTGGGGCCAACGTCCTGACTTTC. It specifies CAWSRFGSLTGANVLTF. The full variable domain, in which reference TRBV30 and TRBJ2-6 provide the parts outside the CDR3, is SQTIHQWPATLVQPVGSPLSLECTVEGTSNPNLYWYRQAAGRGLQLLFYSVGIGQISSEVPQNLSASRPQDRQFILSSKKLLLSDSGFYLCAWSRFGSLTGANVLTFGAGSRLTVL.

Concerning this clone: A far larger clone is one nucleotide away, so this likely arose from a read error. The rearrangement uses TRBV29-1 and TRBJ1-1, with D unresolved. Germline CDR1 reads SQVTM; CDR2 reads ANQGSEA. CDR3 length: 14 amino acids. V was cut by 4 bases and J by 7 bases, with 19 bases left in between. Here the CDR3 reads CSVVLTLGGIEAFF. CDR3 DNA: TGCAGCGTTGTCCTAACCCTGGGTGGGATTGAAGCTTTCTTT.

V gene TRBV5-6 combines with J gene TRBJ1-2; 9 bases are shared with TRBD1. CDR1 and CDR2 (germline): SGHDT, YYEEEE. The J segment lost 2 bases and the V segment lost 3 bases, leaving 5 bases of the junction unmatched. The CDR3 spans 15 residues. The CDR3 sequence: CASSWGQGRNYGYTF. The CDR3 coding sequence is TGTGCCAGCAGCTGGGGACAGGGCAGGAACTATGGCTACACCTTC. Together with reference TRBV5-6 and TRBJ1-2, the CDR3 gives the full variable domain: DAGVTQSPTHLIKTRGQQVTLRCSPKSGHDTVSWYQQALGQGPQFIFQYYEEEERQRGNFPDRFSGHQFPNYSSELNVNALLLGDSALYLCASSWGQGRNYGYTFGSGTRLTVV.

A note on this clone: A much larger clone is a single base away; this may be a read error. CDR3 nucleotides: TGTGCCAGCTCACCGACAGGGAACACCGGGGAGCTGTTTTTT. It encodes CASSPTGNTGELFF. This chain joins TRBV18 and TRBJ2-2; tentative D call: TRBD1 (6 bases). The ends were cut back, 3 bases at V and 1 base at J, with 6 bases in the middle. The CDR3 has 14 amino acids. Germline-derived CDR1 and CDR2 are KGHSH and LQKENI.

As DNA, the CDR3 is TGTGCCAGCAGTTACCGCCGGGACGCCAACGAGCAGTACTTC. This sequence encodes CASSYRRDANEQYF. This chain joins TRBV6-5 and TRBJ2-7; tentatively, D is TRBD1 or TRBD2 (5 bases each). Germline lookup yields CDR1 MNHEY and CDR2 SVGAGI. Trimming shortened V by 2 bases and J by 5 bases, and 13 bases separated the two germline ends. CDR3 length: 14 residues.

This chain joins TRBV11-3 and TRBJ2-2; D ambiguous. Between the trimmed V and J ends, which lost 11 bases and 2 bases, there was a span of 12 bases. CDR1 is SGHNT, CDR2 YENEEA, per germline. The CDR3 spans 13 residues. Here the CDR3 DNA reads TGTGCCGGTGCAACTACCAACACCGGGGAGCTGTTTTTT. It codes for CAGATTNTGELFF. The full variable domain, its missing parts supplied by reference TRBV11-3 and TRBJ2-2, is EAGVVQSPRYKIIEKKQPVAFWCNPISGHNTLYWYLQNLGQGPELLIRYENEEAVDDSQLPKDRFSAERLKGVDSTLKIQPAELGDSAVYLCAGATTNTGELFFGEGSRLTVL.

The chain uses TRBV7-8 and TRBJ1-1; D call uncertain. Trimming removed 5 bases at V and 1 base at J, with 8 bases between. This CDR3 is 13 amino acids long. The germline V gene has CDR1 SGHVS and CDR2 FQNEAQ. The CDR3 coding sequence is TGTGCCAGCAGCAGTGACGGGAACACTGAAGCTTTCTTT. Its protein is CASSSDGNTEAFF.

The chain employs TRBV5-1 and TRBJ2-1; TRBD2 aligns across 8 bases. Losses at the gene ends were 6 bases for V and 15 bases for J; bases not matched to a gene: 8. Germline V CDR1 and CDR2: SGHRS, YFSETQ. CDR3 length: 11 residues. In DNA, the CDR3 is TGCGCCAGCAAGGAGGACGGGGGGGCGTTCTTC. Protein: CASKEDGGAFF.

The chain is built from TRBV10-3 and TRBJ2-3, with 11 bases lining up with TRBD2. The V and J ends lost 8 bases and 0 bases, in that order; junction bases with no gene match: 4. The length of the CDR3 is 15 residues. Per germline, CDR1 ENHRY and CDR2 SYGVKD. The CDR3 bases are TGTGCCATCCAGACTAGCGGGACGAGCACAGATACGCAGTATTTT. As protein: CAIQTSGTSTDTQYF.

The rearrangement joins TRBV4-2 to TRBJ1-1; D gene uncertain. V was trimmed by 0 bases and J by 6 bases, leaving 14 bases between them. The CDR3 has 15 residues. Germline lookup yields CDR1 LGHNA and CDR2 YNFKEQ. The CDR3, as DNA: TGTGCCAGCAGCCAAGAGGCCAGGAGTTATGCTGAAGCTTTCTTT. The encoded protein is CASSQEARSYAEAFF.

As concerns this clone: Different DNA sequences within this sample yield the same CDR3. In nucleotides, the CDR3 is TGTGCCAGTAGTACCCCCGGGACGAACACTGAAGCTTTCTTT. It codes for CASSTPGTNTEAFF. This chain connects TRBV19 to TRBJ1-1; a weak D match, TRBD1 (5 bases). Trimming took 4 bases from V and 1 from J, leaving 10 bases between them. This CDR3 is built from 14 residues. CDR1 is LNHDA, CDR2 SQIVND, per germline (reference sequence). The full variable domain, its missing parts supplied by reference TRBV19 and TRBJ1-1, is DGGITQSPKYLFRKEGQNVTLSCEQNLNHDAMYWYRQDPGQGLRLIYYSQIVNDFQKGDIAEGYSVSREKKESFPLTVTSAQKNPTAFYLCASSTPGTNTEAFFGQGTRLTVV.

The V and J genes are TRBV5-4 and TRBJ1-3; D is unclear. The CDR3 has 14 residues. CDR1 is SGHNT and CDR2 is YYREEE in the germline V gene (reference sequence). Deletions cut 1 base from V and 1 base from J, with 6 bases between. The CDR3 DNA is TGTGCCAGCAGCTTGTGGCCTTCTGGAAACACCATATATTTT. This sequence encodes CASSLWPSGNTIYF. The complete variable domain, with remaining parts taken from reference TRBV5-4 and TRBJ1-3, reads ETGVTQSPTHLIKTRGQQVTLRCSSQSGHNTVSWYQQALGQGPQFIFQYYREEENGRGNFPPRFSGLQFPNYSSELNVNALELDDSALYLCASSLWPSGNTIYFGEGSWLTVV.

This sequence joins TRBV10-3 and TRBJ2-1, with 9 bases aligning to TRBD1. J was trimmed by 6 bases and V by 6 bases; bases with no gene match: 3. CDR3 length: 13 residues. From germline, CDR1 is ENHRY and CDR2 SYGVKD. The CDR3 loop is CAIRDRGINEQFF. DNA for the CDR3: TGTGCCATCAGGGACAGGGGTATCAATGAGCAGTTCTTC.

This sequence joins TRBV11-3 and TRBJ2-2; D ambiguous. Germline V gene lookup returns CDR1 SGHNT and CDR2 YENEEA. V dropped 5 bases and J dropped 7 bases, with 14 bases sitting between them. This CDR3 spans 14 amino acids. CDR3 residues: CASSTSLSFGELFF. The CDR3 DNA sequence: TGTGCCAGCAGCACGTCCTTGTCCTTCGGGGAGCTGTTTTTT.

This clone appeared a few times. The chain employs TRBV9 and TRBJ2-7; D may match TRBD1 or TRBD2 (6 bases each). Germline V gene data show CDR1 as SGDLS and CDR2 as YYNGEE. The CDR3 extends over 14 amino acids. Trimming took 4 bases from V and 6 from J, leaving 17 bases between them. The CDR3 is CASSRGVIRGEQYF. CDR3 in DNA: TGTGCCAGCAGCAGGGGGGTAATCCGAGGCGAGCAGTACTTC.

The chain has TRBV10-3 and TRBJ2-5; perhaps TRBD2 as D (6 bases). The length of the CDR3 is 15 residues. The ends were cut back, 1 base at V and 1 base at J, with 10 bases in the middle. Germline values: CDR1 ENHRY, CDR2 SYGVKD. The CDR3 DNA sequence: TGTGCCATCAGTGAGTGGCGGGACGGCCAAGAGACCCAGTACTTC. Residues: CAISEWRDGQETQYF.

The chain uses TRBV7-6 and TRBJ1-4; 8 bases fit TRBD1. This CDR3 region has 14 residues. J was trimmed by 8 bases and V by 10 bases; bases with no gene match: 12. From germline, CDR1 is SGHVS and CDR2 FNYEAQ. Written as DNA, the CDR3 is TGTGCCATCTCCCAGGGGGCGAGGACCGAAAAACTGTTTTTT. The encoded protein is CAISQGARTEKLFF.

This clone was seen more than once but under ten times. CDR3 residues: CASSGRTAERDEQFF. The CDR3 region has the DNA TGTGCCAGCAGCGGACGGACAGCCGAGAGGGATGAGCAGTTCTTC. The chain carries TRBV9 and TRBJ2-1; tentatively, D is TRBD1 (6 bases). The germline V gene has CDR1 SGDLS and CDR2 YYNGEE. V lost 3 bases to trimming and J lost 8 bases, with 18 bases between them. The CDR3 spans 15 residues.

The genes are TRBV5-4 and TRBJ1-5; D might be TRBD1 (5 bases). Germline lookup yields CDR1 SGHNT and CDR2 YYREEE (reference sequence). This CDR3 has 14 residues. Deletions cut 0 bases from V and 6 bases from J, with 10 bases between. The CDR3 region is CASSLGGDGQPQHF. The CDR3 DNA is TGTGCCAGCAGCTTGGGGGGGGATGGTCAGCCCCAGCATTTT.

This sequence joins TRBV28 and TRBJ2-3; weak D call: TRBD2 (6 bases). The CDR3 spans 14 residues. The germline V gene has CDR1 MDHEN and CDR2 SYDVKM. Trimming took off 2 bases at V and 6 bases at J, with 12 bases between the two ends. This CDR3 is CASSLIGSGDTQYF. For the CDR3, the DNA is TGTGCCAGCAGTTTAATCGGGAGTGGGGATACGCAGTATTTT. The whole variable domain, remainder taken from reference TRBV28 and TRBJ2-3, is DVKVTQSSRYLVKRTGEKVFLECVQDMDHENMFWYRQDPGLGLRLIYFSYDVKMKEKGDIPEGYSVSREKKERFSLILESASTNQTSMYLCASSLIGSGDTQYFGPGTRLTVL.

The chain employs TRBV29-1 and TRBJ2-5; D is unresolved. The CDR3 sequence is 15 residues long. V lost 6 bases and J 5 bases, leaving 22 bases between the germline ends. Per the germline V gene, CDR1 is SQVTM and CDR2 is ANQGSEA. CDR3 sequence reads: CSVIPPPAPPETQYF. CDR3 coding DNA: TGCAGCGTAATACCACCCCCAGCCCCCCCTGAGACCCAGTACTTC.

The chain couples TRBV5-6 to TRBJ2-2, with D possibly matching TRBD1 (6 bases). Trimming pared 4 bases from V and 6 bases from J, leaving 16 bases between. CDR3 length equals 15 residues. In germline, CDR1 is SGHDT, CDR2 YYEEEE. In DNA form, the CDR3 reads TGTGCCAGCAGCGCGGTCGTGGGGGCGGCCGGGGAGCTGTTTTTT. Protein: CASSAVVGAAGELFF. The variable domain in full, with the rest retrieved from reference TRBV5-6 and TRBJ2-2, is DAGVTQSPTHLIKTRGQQVTLRCSPKSGHDTVSWYQQALGQGPQFIFQYYEEEERQRGNFPDRFSGHQFPNYSSELNVNALLLGDSALYLCASSAVVGAAGELFFGEGSRLTVL.

The V call is TRBV28, the J call TRBJ2-1; D is perhaps TRBD2 (5 bases). Germline CDR1 MDHEN, CDR2 SYDVKM. CDR3 length: 18 residues. V lost 4 bases and J 0 bases, leaving 19 bases between the germline ends. The CDR3 region has the DNA TGTGCCAGCAGTTCCGGCGGCAACACGGGGAACTCCTACAATGAGCAGTTCTTC. Protein sequence: CASSSGGNTGNSYNEQFF.

The gene calls are TRBV5-6 and TRBJ1-1, with D unresolved. V was pared by 1 base and J by 1 base, with 5 bases between. Germline-derived CDR1 and CDR2 are SGHDT and YYEEEE. The length of the CDR3 is 13 residues. The CDR3 DNA sequence: TGTGCCAGCAGCTTGAATCAGAACACTGAAGCTTTCTTT. It specifies CASSLNQNTEAFF.

The chain couples TRBV29-1 to TRBJ1-2; TRBD1 matches 7 bases. V gave up 6 bases and J gave up 5 bases; unmatched junction bases: 0. This CDR3 is 10 amino acids long. In germline, CDR1 is SQVTM, CDR2 ANQGSEA. In nucleotides, the CDR3 is TGCAGCGTGGGACAGTATGGCTACACCTTC. Its protein product is CSVGQYGYTF.

The J gene is TRBJ2-3, the V gene TRBV5-1; D may be TRBD1 (6 bases). The V end was cut by 4 bases, the J end by 2 bases, with 17 bases between. Per the germline V gene, CDR1 is SGHRS and CDR2 is YFSETQ. The CDR3 extends over 16 amino acids. In DNA form, the CDR3 reads TGCGCCAGCAGCCCAGGGGTTGTCCTCAACACAGATACGCAGTATTTT. Translating it yields CASSPGVVLNTDTQYF.

The rearrangement uses TRBV15 and TRBJ2-7; tentative D call: TRBD2 (5 bases). Germline CDR1 is LNHNV and CDR2 is YYDKDF (reference sequence). The CDR3 sequence is 13 residues long. V dropped 5 bases and J dropped 2 bases, with 10 bases sitting between them. CDR3 DNA: TGTGCCACCAGCCTGCCCGGGGCCTACGAGCAGTACTTC. It encodes CATSLPGAYEQYF.

There are many counts of this clone. The chain recombines TRBV28 with TRBJ2-1; weak D call: TRBD1 (5 bases). The V end was cut by 7 bases, the J end by 0 bases, with 19 bases between. This CDR3 is built from 17 residues. CDR1 and CDR2 from the germline V gene are MDHEN and SYDVKM. Here the CDR3 reads CASTSAGLPSSYNEQFF. The CDR3 DNA reads as TGTGCCAGCACCTCGGCAGGGCTTCCTTCCTCCTACAATGAGCAGTTCTTC.